This T cell receptor (beta chain) stems from a study of CD8 T cells in ankylosing spondylitis. This clonotype has a count of ten or more. No antigen is known for it. Study-level points and caveats: What seemed typical of ankylosing spondylitis blood was a TCR beta motif built from eight highly homologous variants.

V lost 6 bases and J lost 5, with 19 bases in between. The germline gives CDR1 SQVTM, CDR2 ANQGSEA. The CDR3 is made up of 14 amino acids. As the method for making TCR beta libraries, quantitative 5'-RACE with molecular barcodes was used. TCRdb re-derived calls from the 5' RACE reads in MiXCR, one entry per CDR3 protein. The data show some 270,000 distinct CDR3 sequences, more than 25% seen once. V and J are TRBV29-1 and TRBJ2-5, with a tentative D call TRBD1 (5 bases). The sequence was collected from a male donor with ankylosing spondylitis or in good health (not recorded which). The specimen sequenced was blood, either unsorted or a sorted T cell fraction (not recorded which). CDR3 nucleotides: TGCAGCGTCACGATGGGGCCGGCCCGCGAGACCCAGTACTTC. Translation gives CSVTMGPARETQYF.